The present T cell receptor beta chain was sequenced within a study of radiotherapy plus CTLA-4 blockade in lung cancer. At the level of the study: For 18% of patients, objective responses occurred, and about 30% had disease control.

Clones were sequenced by immunoSEQ multiplex PCR, and TCRdb holds only the in-frame ones, with some missing. The table shows around 82,000 clones, with approximately 80% occurring only once. Receiving focal radiation plus CTLA-4 blockade with ipilimumab were patients who had chemo-refractory metastatic non-small-cell lung cancer. This TCR was recovered from a human donor with non-small cell lung cancer who had stable disease on radiotherapy plus ipilimumab. Sequences were derived from peripheral blood, sampled from a patient treated with radiotherapy plus ipilimumab.

The CDR3 loop is CASSGTLDTQYF. As DNA, the CDR3 is TGCGCCAGCAGCGGGACGTTGGATACGCAGTATTTT. This rearrangement joins TRBV10-2 to TRBJ2-3, with D perhaps matching TRBD1 or TRBD2 (5 bases each). Germline V lookup: CDR1 WSHSY, CDR2 SAAADI. V dropped 6 bases and J dropped 6 bases, with 10 bases sitting between them. This CDR3 has 12 amino acids.